A selection of T cell receptor beta chains follows, all from one sample in a study of shared clonotypes between healthy human individuals. Sequencing was performed with immunoSEQ multiplex PCR; in TCRdb, only in-frame clones are kept and a portion is missing. The sample lists about 470,000 clones; 75% to 85% were seen once. Sequencing was carried out using PBMCs. The receptors derive from a woman aged 40-49 years in good health. Some clones in this sample may be carry-over from other donors' samples. Both conserved end residues are part of each CDR3. A D gene is named only where the DNA matches it firmly. For some rows the clone size is stated as once, few or many, or as a class when expanded; others skip it.

V gene: TRBV28
CDR3 length: 18
clone size: -
J gene: TRBJ1-5
D gene: -
CDR3 DNA: TGTGCCAGCAGTTCAGGCAGGGGTTATAGTGGGTCGAATCAGCCCCAGCATTTT
CDR3 protein: CASSSGRGYSGSNQPQHF

V gene: TRBV7-9
CDR3 length: 10
clone size: -
J gene: TRBJ2-7
D gene: -
CDR3 DNA: TGTGTCAATAAGACCTACGAGCAGTACTTC
CDR3 protein: CVNKTYEQYF

V gene: TRBV13
CDR3 length: 14
clone size: -
J gene: TRBJ2-5
D gene: TRBD2
CDR3 DNA: TGTGCCAGTTCAGGACTAGCGGGAGTTGAGACCCAGTACTTC
CDR3 protein: CASSGLAGVETQYF

V gene: TRBV18
CDR3 length: 14
clone size: -
J gene: TRBJ1-1
D gene: TRBD1
CDR3 DNA: TGTGCCAGCGCCCGCGAGGGGGCGGGCACTGAAGCTTTCTTT
CDR3 protein: CASAREGAGTEAFF

V gene: TRBV7-9
CDR3 length: 18
clone size: -
J gene: TRBJ1-1
D gene: TRBD1
CDR3 DNA: TGTGCCAGCAGCCTTACCCTCAAGACAGGGGGCATGAACACTGAAGCTTTCTTT
CDR3 protein: CASSLTLKTGGMNTEAFF

V gene: TRBV11-2
CDR3 length: 15
clone size: few
J gene: TRBJ2-7
D gene: TRBD1
CDR3 DNA: TGTGCCAGCAGCCGGCGGTTAGGACAGGGTGACGAGCAGTACTTC
CDR3 protein: CASSRRLGQGDEQYF

V gene: TRBV6-1
CDR3 length: 15
clone size: -
J gene: TRBJ1-5
D gene: TRBD1
CDR3 DNA: TGTGCCAGCAGTGAAGCACAGGGGGCGAGTCAGCCCCAGCATTTT
CDR3 protein: CASSEAQGASQPQHF

V gene: TRBV2
CDR3 length: 14
clone size: -
J gene: TRBJ2-5
D gene: TRBD2
CDR3 DNA: TGTGCCAGCAGTGAATCGCTAGCGGAAGAGACCCAGTACTTC
CDR3 protein: CASSESLAEETQYF

V gene: TRBV4-3
CDR3 length: 14
clone size: -
J gene: TRBJ2-6
D gene: -
CDR3 DNA: TGCGCCAGCAGCCAAGATCAGGCAGGTGGCGTCCTGACTTTC
CDR3 protein: CASSQDQAGGVLTF

V gene: TRBV28
CDR3 length: 16
clone size: -
J gene: TRBJ2-7
D gene: -
CDR3 DNA: TGTGCCAGCACCCTGAACCCGGGACCGCCAAGCTACGAGCAGTACTTC
CDR3 protein: CASTLNPGPPSYEQYF

V gene: TRBV19
CDR3 length: 14
clone size: -
J gene: TRBJ1-5
D gene: TRBD1
CDR3 DNA: TGTGCCAGTAGTAGACAGGGATGGGATCAGCCCCAGCATTTT
CDR3 protein: CASSRQGWDQPQHF

V gene: TRBV28
CDR3 length: 15
clone size: -
J gene: TRBJ1-2
D gene: -
CDR3 DNA: TGTGCCAGCAGTTTAAGGTCTGGGACCTCCTATGGCTACACCTTC
CDR3 protein: CASSLRSGTSYGYTF

V gene: TRBV28
CDR3 length: 12
clone size: -
J gene: TRBJ2-5
D gene: -
CDR3 DNA: TGTGCCAGCAGTTTCCGTGCGGAGACCCAGTACTTC
CDR3 protein: CASSFRAETQYF

V gene: TRBV27
CDR3 length: 14
clone size: -
J gene: TRBJ1-2
D gene: TRBD1
CDR3 DNA: TGTGCCAGCAGTCCGAGGACAGGGAACTATGGCTACACCTTC
CDR3 protein: CASSPRTGNYGYTF

V gene: TRBV10-3
CDR3 length: 13
clone size: -
J gene: TRBJ1-4
D gene: -
CDR3 DNA: TGTGCCATCAGTGAGGGCAGACATGAAAAACTGTTTTTT
CDR3 protein: CAISEGRHEKLFF

V gene: TRBV18
CDR3 length: 19
clone size: -
J gene: TRBJ2-1
D gene: TRBD2
CDR3 DNA: TGTGCCAGCTCACCATTCAGATTCCTAGCGGGAAAAATACATCATGAGCAGTTCTTC
CDR3 protein: CASSPFRFLAGKIHHEQFF

V gene: TRBV4-2
CDR3 length: 17
clone size: -
J gene: TRBJ1-2
D gene: TRBD1
CDR3 DNA: TGTGCCAGCAGCTTAGAGGGACAGCCGATAGCTAACTATGGCTACACCTTC
CDR3 protein: CASSLEGQPIANYGYTF

V gene: TRBV21-1
CDR3 length: 12
clone size: -
J gene: TRBJ1-1
D gene: -
CDR3 DNA: TGTGCCAGCAGCAAAAGTAAGAGAGGAGCTTTCTTT
CDR3 protein: CASSKSKRGAFF

V gene: TRBV5-8
CDR3 length: 13
clone size: -
J gene: TRBJ2-5
D gene: TRBD2
CDR3 DNA: TGTGCCAGCAGCAGGGATAGCGGGGAGACCCAGTACTTC
CDR3 protein: CASSRDSGETQYF

V gene: TRBV28
CDR3 length: 15
clone size: -
J gene: TRBJ2-2
D gene: TRBD2
CDR3 DNA: TGTGCCAGCAGTCCAAGGGGACTAGCGGCCGGGGAGCTGTTTTTT
CDR3 protein: CASSPRGLAAGELFF

V gene: TRBV7-2
CDR3 length: 15
clone size: -
J gene: TRBJ2-3
D gene: -
CDR3 DNA: TGTGCCAGCAGCTTAAGTGCCGGGAAAGTAGATACGCAGTATTTT
CDR3 protein: CASSLSAGKVDTQYF

V gene: TRBV11-3
CDR3 length: 16
clone size: -
J gene: TRBJ2-2
D gene: TRBD2
CDR3 DNA: TGTGCCAGCAGCTTAGAGGCTAGCGGGAACACCGGGGAGCTGTTTTTT
CDR3 protein: CASSLEASGNTGELFF

V gene: TRBV2
CDR3 length: 14
clone size: -
J gene: TRBJ1-4
D gene: -
CDR3 DNA: TGTGCCAGCAGTACACCGCAGGCCCATGAAAAACTGTTTTTT
CDR3 protein: CASSTPQAHEKLFF

V gene: TRBV6-5
CDR3 length: 13
clone size: many
J gene: TRBJ1-1
D gene: -
CDR3 DNA: TGTGCCAGCAGGCCTACTCTTTCCGCTGAAGCTTTCTTT
CDR3 protein: CASRPTLSAEAFF

V gene: TRBV7-7
CDR3 length: 18
clone size: -
J gene: TRBJ2-5
D gene: -
CDR3 DNA: TGTGCTAGCAGCTTTTTGCCCAACCCGGGACAACCCCAAGAGACCCAGTACTTC
CDR3 protein: CASSFLPNPGQPQETQYF

V gene: TRBV18
CDR3 length: 13
clone size: -
J gene: TRBJ1-1
D gene: -
CDR3 DNA: TGTGCCAGCTCGCGGGACAAGAACACTGAAGCTTTCTTT
CDR3 protein: CASSRDKNTEAFF

V gene: TRBV28
CDR3 length: 15
clone size: -
J gene: TRBJ1-5
D gene: -
CDR3 DNA: TGTGCCAGCAGCGACCAGGATCGGAGCAATCAGCCCCAGCATTTT
CDR3 protein: CASSDQDRSNQPQHF

V gene: TRBV19
CDR3 length: 13
clone size: -
J gene: TRBJ2-2
D gene: -
CDR3 DNA: TGTGCCAGTATTTGGGAGATCACCGGGGAGCTGTTTTTT
CDR3 protein: CASIWEITGELFF

V gene: TRBV7-9
CDR3 length: 14
clone size: -
J gene: TRBJ2-7
D gene: -
CDR3 DNA: TGTGCCAGCAGCTTAAGGGCAAGTGTCCACGAGCAGTACTTC
CDR3 protein: CASSLRASVHEQYF

V gene: TRBV7-6
CDR3 length: 21
clone size: -
J gene: TRBJ2-3
D gene: TRBD2
CDR3 DNA: TGTGCCAGCAGCCCAATCCCGGGACTAGCGGGAACCGAACGGAGCACAGATACGCAGTATTTT
CDR3 protein: CASSPIPGLAGTERSTDTQYF

V gene: TRBV6-5
CDR3 length: 14
clone size: -
J gene: TRBJ2-1
D gene: TRBD2
CDR3 DNA: TGTGCCAGCAGGGGGACTAGCGACTACAATGAGCAGTTCTTC
CDR3 protein: CASRGTSDYNEQFF

V gene: TRBV18
CDR3 length: 15
clone size: -
J gene: TRBJ2-7
D gene: -
CDR3 DNA: TGTGCCAGCTCACCACCCCGTAGCGGACCCTACGAGCAGTACTTC
CDR3 protein: CASSPPRSGPYEQYF

V gene: TRBV5-1
CDR3 length: 15
clone size: -
J gene: TRBJ2-7
D gene: TRBD1
CDR3 DNA: TGCGCCAGCAGCTTGAGACAGGGGGCGGTCTACGAGCAGTACTTC
CDR3 protein: CASSLRQGAVYEQYF

V gene: TRBV4-2
CDR3 length: 17
clone size: -
J gene: TRBJ1-5
D gene: TRBD1
CDR3 DNA: TGTGCCAGCAGCCAGTCGAGGACAGGGGGATTTGTTCAGCCCCAGCATTTT
CDR3 protein: CASSQSRTGGFVQPQHF

V gene: TRBV7-9
CDR3 length: 14
clone size: -
J gene: TRBJ1-1
D gene: -
CDR3 DNA: TGTGCCAGCACCCCCCAGGGGTCGAACACTGAAGCTTTCTTT
CDR3 protein: CASTPQGSNTEAFF

V gene: TRBV28
CDR3 length: 17
clone size: few
J gene: TRBJ2-1
D gene: TRBD2
CDR3 DNA: TGTGCCAGCAGGGGACTAGCGGGAAGGGGGGTGTACAATGAGCAGTTCTTC
CDR3 protein: CASRGLAGRGVYNEQFF

V gene: TRBV2
CDR3 length: 12
clone size: -
J gene: TRBJ2-7
D gene: -
CDR3 DNA: TGTGCCAGCAGGGCAGGGCCGTACGAGCAGTACTTC
CDR3 protein: CASRAGPYEQYF

V gene: TRBV6-6
CDR3 length: 14
clone size: -
J gene: TRBJ2-3
D gene: -
CDR3 DNA: TGTGCCAGCAGGTCAGCGGGTAGCACAGATACGCAGTATTTT
CDR3 protein: CASRSAGSTDTQYF

V gene: TRBV7-9
CDR3 length: 13
clone size: once
J gene: TRBJ1-1
D gene: -
CDR3 DNA: TGTGCCAGCAGCCGGCCGCAGCTGACTGAAGCTTTCTTT
CDR3 protein: CASSRPQLTEAFF

V gene: TRBV6-6
CDR3 length: 13
clone size: -
J gene: TRBJ1-1
D gene: -
CDR3 DNA: TGTGCCAGCACGTCACAGGAGAACACTGAAGCTTTCTTT
CDR3 protein: CASTSQENTEAFF

V gene: TRBV7-3
CDR3 length: 13
clone size: -
J gene: TRBJ1-1
D gene: -
CDR3 DNA: TGTGCCAGCAGCTTAACTTCGGACACTGAAGCTTTCTTT
CDR3 protein: CASSLTSDTEAFF

V gene: TRBV7-9
CDR3 length: 16
clone size: -
J gene: TRBJ2-3
D gene: TRBD2
CDR3 DNA: TGTGCCAGCAGCTCGGGACTAGCGGGAGGGAGGGATACGCAGTATTTT
CDR3 protein: CASSSGLAGGRDTQYF

V gene: TRBV19
CDR3 length: 16
clone size: -
J gene: TRBJ2-2
D gene: -
CDR3 DNA: TGTGCCAGTACCAATTATTATCGACGGAACACCGGGGAGCTGTTTTTT
CDR3 protein: CASTNYYRRNTGELFF

V gene: TRBV5-4
CDR3 length: 13
clone size: -
J gene: TRBJ2-1
D gene: -
CDR3 DNA: TGTGCCAGCACTGGACAAGACTACAATGAGCAGTTCTTC
CDR3 protein: CASTGQDYNEQFF

V gene: TRBV7-2
CDR3 length: 14
clone size: many
J gene: TRBJ2-5
D gene: -
CDR3 DNA: TGTGCCAGCAGGGCCAGGGCCTACTCAGAGACCCAGTACTTC
CDR3 protein: CASRARAYSETQYF

V gene: TRBV4-1
CDR3 length: 16
clone size: -
J gene: TRBJ2-5
D gene: -
CDR3 DNA: TGCGCCAGCAGCCAAGGGGCCAGGGTAGGGCAAGAGACCCAGTACTTC
CDR3 protein: CASSQGARVGQETQYF